The 20 T cell receptor beta chains below all came from one sample that was sequenced in a study of blood T cell repertoires in COVID-19 (TCRdb year 2020). The library came from the immunoSEQ multiplex PCR assay. The immuneACCESS repertoire file appears here via TCRdb, limited to in-frame rearrangements. These files lack a portion of the clones; in checked studies, under half of the deficit traces to unresolved V genes, and the cause of the others is not known. The sample data list 380,000 or so clones, and around 90% of these were observed just once. The ten largest account for 1% to 1.5% of the sample. The sample comprised peripheral blood. These receptors all stem from a man in his forties with acute or convalescent COVID-19.

The chain links TRBV6-6 to TRBJ1-5; no clear D gene. The CDR3 loop spans 12 amino acids. Germline V lookup: CDR1 MNHNY, CDR2 SVGAGI (reference sequence). V lost 6 bases to trimming and J lost 7 bases, with 10 bases between them. CDR3 coding DNA: TGTGCCAGCAGCCCCCCCGGGCAGCCCCAGCATTTT. This translates into CASSPPGQPQHF.

V gene TRBV5-1 combines with J gene TRBJ1-2; D is perhaps TRBD1 (6 bases). Trimming took off 4 bases at V and 6 bases at J, with 16 bases between the two ends. CDR3 length: 14 residues. Germline assignment: CDR1 SGHRS and CDR2 YFSETQ. The CDR3 loop is CASSPGVPENGYTF. The CDR3 DNA is TGCGCCAGCAGCCCAGGGGTGCCCGAAAATGGCTACACCTTC. Full variable domain (remainder filled in from reference TRBV5-1 and TRBJ1-2): KAGVTQTPRYLIKTRGQQVTLSCSPISGHRSVSWYQQTPGQGLQFLFEYFSETQRNKGNFPGRFSGRQFSNSRSEMNVSTLELGDSALYLCASSPGVPENGYTFGSGTRLTVV.

V and J are TRBV6-5 and TRBJ1-1; maybe TRBD1 (6 bases). The V end lost 5 bases, the J end lost 0 bases, and 10 bases lay between the germline ends. The CDR3 runs 14 residues. Per the germline V gene, CDR1 is MNHEY and CDR2 is SVGAGI. CDR3 bases: TGTGCCAGCAGTCTCACAGGGTTGAACACTGAAGCTTTCTTT. Translation: CASSLTGLNTEAFF.

The rearrangement joins TRBV19 to TRBJ1-3, with TRBD1 as a possible D gene (6 bases). Germline V CDR1 and CDR2: LNHDA, SQIVND (reference sequence). V lost 11 bases and J 0 bases, leaving 17 bases between the germline ends. The CDR3 spans 15 residues. As DNA, the CDR3 is TGTGCCGCGAGGGGACAACCTTTCTCTGGAAACACCATATATTTT. Residues: CAARGQPFSGNTIYF.

The chain is built from TRBV7-2 and TRBJ1-2; no firm D call. Germline CDR1 and CDR2: SGHTA and FQGNSA. Trimming left V 1 base short and J 4 bases short, with 10 bases between. This CDR3 is 14 amino acids long. CDR3 bases: TGTGCCAGCAGCTTAGGAGTCGGCGGCTATGGCTACACCTTC. This codes for CASSLGVGGYGYTF.

The rearrangement uses TRBV2 and TRBJ1-5, with 10 nucleotides matching TRBD1. CDR1 and CDR2 (germline): SNHLY, FYNNEI. CDR3 length: 15 residues. Germline trimming cut 1 base from V and 7 bases from J; bases unmatched to any gene: 4. CDR3 sequence reads: CASSEGQGARQPQHF. CDR3 sequence (DNA): TGTGCCAGCAGTGAAGGACAGGGGGCGAGGCAGCCCCAGCATTTT.

The chain employs TRBV27 and TRBJ1-5; 10 nucleotides align to TRBD1. The CDR3 runs to 16 residues. The V and J ends lost 3 bases and 4 bases, in that order; junction bases with no gene match: 6. CDR1 MNHEY and CDR2 SMNVEV come from the germline V gene (reference sequence). Written as DNA, the CDR3 is TGTGCCAGCAGTTTTCGGACAGGGGGGGAAAATCAGCCCCAGCATTTT. As protein: CASSFRTGGENQPQHF.

The genes are TRBV2 and TRBJ2-7, with D possibly being TRBD1 (6 bases). This CDR3 has 12 amino acids. Trimming stripped 6 bases from V and 2 bases from J, with 8 bases between. The germline CDR1 and CDR2 sequences are SNHLY and FYNNEI. CDR3 region: CASRGDTYEQYF. In DNA form, the CDR3 reads TGTGCCAGCAGGGGGGACACCTACGAGCAGTACTTC.

V is TRBV7-8 and J is TRBJ2-1; the match to TRBD2 covers 12 bases. Germline V gene sequence: CDR1 SGHVS, CDR2 FQNEAQ. CDR3 length: 17 residues. The J segment lost 8 bases and the V segment lost 4 bases, leaving 12 bases of the junction unmatched. The CDR3 DNA follows: TGTGCCAGCAGCTGGGACCCGGGACTAGCGGGCTCAGATGAGCAGTTCTTC. Translated, it gives CASSWDPGLAGSDEQFF.

The chain joins TRBV6-5 to TRBJ2-3; 8 nucleotides line up with TRBD1. V gave up 3 bases and J gave up 3 bases; unmatched junction bases: 5. The germline V gene encodes CDR1 MNHEY and CDR2 SVGAGI. The CDR3 sequence is 15 residues long. The CDR3 reads CASSYQGARTDTQYF. The CDR3 DNA reads as TGTGCCAGCAGTTATCAGGGGGCTCGGACAGATACGCAGTATTTT.

V gene TRBV5-6 combines with J gene TRBJ1-1; D not resolved. CDR1 SGHDT and CDR2 YYEEEE come from the germline V gene. The CDR3 totals 16 residues. V dropped 4 bases and J dropped 0 bases, with 16 bases sitting between them. The CDR3 reads CASSDDAGYMNTEAFF. CDR3 nucleotides: TGTGCCAGCAGCGACGACGCAGGCTACATGAACACTGAAGCTTTCTTT.

The genes are TRBV19 and TRBJ2-2; TRBD2 aligns across 9 bases. Germline trimming cut 6 bases from V and 5 bases from J; bases unmatched to any gene: 4. The germline CDR1 and CDR2 sequences are LNHDA and SQIVND (reference sequence). CDR3 length: 14 amino acids. DNA for the CDR3: TGTGCCAGTAGAGTGGCGGGAGGGACCGGGGAGCTGTTTTTT. It translates to CASRVAGGTGELFF.

This clone was detected only a few times. The chain recombines TRBV5-1 with TRBJ1-2; D gene unclear. CDR1 SGHRS and CDR2 YFSETQ come from the germline V gene. The CDR3 runs to 15 residues. Between the trimmed V and J ends, which lost 0 bases and 8 bases, there was a span of 17 bases. For the CDR3, the DNA is TGCGCCAGCAGCTTGGCAGAGGGTACCTATGGAGGCTACACCTTC. Encoded protein: CASSLAEGTYGGYTF. Variable domain in full (rest from reference TRBV5-1 and TRBJ1-2): KAGVTQTPRYLIKTRGQQVTLSCSPISGHRSVSWYQQTPGQGLQFLFEYFSETQRNKGNFPGRFSGRQFSNSRSEMNVSTLELGDSALYLCASSLAEGTYGGYTFGSGTRLTVV.

The rearrangement uses TRBV27 and TRBJ2-1; 7 positions match TRBD1. J lost 6 bases, V lost 6 bases, and 8 bases had no gene match. This CDR3 is built from 14 residues. Germline-derived CDR1 and CDR2 are MNHEY and SMNVEV (reference sequence). For the CDR3, the DNA is TGTGCCAGCAGGCTCGACAGGGTGGGCAATGAGCAGTTCTTC. Translating it yields CASRLDRVGNEQFF.

The chain links TRBV6-5 to TRBJ1-5; tentatively, D is TRBD1 (5 bases). V lost 6 bases and J 0 bases, leaving 12 bases between the germline ends. This CDR3 comprises 15 residues. The germline V gene encodes CDR1 MNHEY and CDR2 SVGAGI. CDR3 coding DNA: TGTGCCAGCAGCGCGCAGGGCTCTAGCAATCAGCCCCAGCATTTT. Translating gives CASSAQGSSNQPQHF.

This clone was detected only a few times. The CDR3 spells CASSQVMTGEYEQYF. The CDR3 region has the DNA TGCGCCAGCAGCCAAGTGATGACAGGGGAGTACGAGCAGTACTTC. The chain is built from TRBV4-1 and TRBJ2-7, with 8 bases identical to TRBD1. CDR1 MGHRA and CDR2 YSYEKL come from the germline V gene. After removal of 1 base from V and 4 bases from J, the junction contained 6 bases not matched to a gene. The CDR3 loop spans 15 amino acids.

This clone was detected only once. The chain has TRBV27 and TRBJ2-7; a weak D match, TRBD1 (6 bases). This CDR3 is 13 amino acids long. Germline CDR1 MNHEY, CDR2 SMNVEV (reference sequence). V shed 5 bases and J shed 2 bases, with 10 bases lying between them. The CDR3 here is CASSQQGPYEQYF. The CDR3 nucleotides are TGTGCCAGCAGTCAACAGGGTCCCTACGAGCAGTACTTC.

The chain joins TRBV11-2 to TRBJ2-1; D unresolved. Germline V gene sequence: CDR1 SGHAT, CDR2 FQNNGV. The CDR3 loop spans 15 amino acids. Trimming took 2 bases from V and 9 from J, leaving 17 bases between them. The CDR3 bases are TGTGCCAGCAGCTTATTTGACTCGCCCGCGGTTGAGCAGTTCTTC. Amino acid sequence: CASSLFDSPAVEQFF.

The V call is TRBV9, the J call TRBJ2-7, with TRBD2 matching 9 bases. Germline lookup yields CDR1 SGDLS and CDR2 YYNGEE. Losses at the gene ends were 4 bases for V and 4 bases for J; bases not matched to a gene: 3. This CDR3 has 13 residues. This CDR3 reads CASSTAGGYEQYF. The CDR3 DNA sequence: TGTGCCAGCAGCACAGCGGGAGGATACGAGCAGTACTTC.

This chain uses TRBV7-3 with TRBJ2-6; the match to TRBD1 covers 8 bases. CDR1 SGHTA and CDR2 FQGTGA come from the germline V gene. Trimming at V came to 5 bases and at J to 0 bases, leaving 15 bases not matched to a gene. The CDR3 totals 20 residues. The chain's CDR3 is CASSPFLRDRGLSGANVLTF. The CDR3 DNA sequence: TGTGCCAGCAGCCCGTTTTTGAGAGACAGGGGCCTCTCTGGGGCCAACGTCCTGACTTTC.